These T cell receptor beta chains were read from a single sample in a study of human T cells and chemical hapten exposure. TCRdb re-called the RACE reads through MiXCR, storing one row per CDR3 protein. The table lists about 350,000 distinct CDR3 sequences, around 6% of them singletons. The specimen comprised whole blood, sampled in connection with sensitization to the hapten diphenylcyclopropenone (DPC). These receptors came from a woman between 18 and 29 years old with alopecia areata. Some clones in this sample may be carry-over from other donors' samples. The conserved cysteine and the conserved F or W are not part of the CDR3 here. Fields, in order: D gene, V gene, J gene, CDR3 protein. A D gene is named only where the DNA matches it firmly.

NA,TRBV27,TRBJ2-1,ASSLGRYNEQF
NA,TRBV3-1,TRBJ2-2,ASSQGAGTDTGELF
NA,TRBV5-1,TRBJ2-5,ASSFQQNTGTQY
NA,TRBV20-1,TRBJ2-1,SARARDNSF
NA,TRBV7-9,TRBJ1-3,ALLRSGAHSSGNTIY
NA,TRBV29-1,TRBJ2-5,SVEDSRLRETQY
NA,TRBV6-5,TRBJ2-4,ASSYSFEVAKNIQY
TRBD2,TRBV6-2/TRBV6-3,TRBJ2-7,ASSYGRLAATYEQY
NA,TRBV24-1,TRBJ1-2,ATSDDNLLVYT
NA,TRBV7-9,TRBJ1-5,ASSAGRDQPQH
TRBD2,TRBV28,TRBJ2-3,ASSFFRLAGTGTDTQY
NA,TRBV24-1,TRBJ2-3,ATSPGYSTDTQY
NA,TRBV27,TRBJ1-1,ASSLVPNTEAF
NA,TRBV12-3/TRBV12-4,TRBJ1-5,ASRLGSNQPQH
TRBD1,TRBV12-3/TRBV12-4,TRBJ2-2,ASSGQGVAGELF
NA,TRBV6-2/TRBV6-3,TRBJ1-5,ASIDSGSNQPQH
NA,TRBV5-5,TRBJ2-7,ASSLDVTYEQY
NA,TRBV25-1,TRBJ1-2,ASSDIGQASNYGYT
NA,TRBV7-9,TRBJ1-1,ASSSIEFLDTEAF
NA,TRBV24-1,TRBJ1-4,ATSDAQNEKLF
NA,TRBV11-2,TRBJ2-2,ASSSSGYGELF
TRBD2,TRBV20-1,TRBJ2-3,SASLAGGSTDTQY
TRBD2,TRBV12-3/TRBV12-4,TRBJ2-7,ASRLAGASYEQY
TRBD2,TRBV10-3,TRBJ2-1,AISGSGGAHNEQF
NA,TRBV6-1,TRBJ1-2,ASRQKPREDGYT
TRBD1,TRBV12-3/TRBV12-4,TRBJ2-2,ASSLDRGLELF
TRBD2,TRBV11-1,TRBJ2-3,ASSLSRLAVTDTQY
NA,TRBV18,TRBJ1-5,ASSPIINQPQH
NA,TRBV7-6,TRBJ1-1,ASSLLGTGNTEAF
TRBD2,TRBV6-2/TRBV6-3,TRBJ2-3,ASRLAGEADTQY
TRBD1,TRBV12-3/TRBV12-4,TRBJ2-2,ASSFGTGVAGELF
NA,TRBV3-1,TRBJ1-2,ASSHGDNYGYT
NA,TRBV7-9,TRBJ1-6,ASSRSGRGDSPLH
NA,TRBV13,TRBJ2-3,ASSRSFTDTQY
NA,TRBV5-6,TRBJ2-3,ASSSATSTDTQY
TRBD1,TRBV3-1,TRBJ1-5,ASSQGDRAQPQH
NA,TRBV29-1,TRBJ2-3,SGLVVSTDTQY
TRBD2,TRBV3-1,TRBJ2-1,ASSHLAGGRRYNEQF
NA,TRBV29-1,TRBJ2-3,SVERDLSTDTQY
NA,TRBV9,TRBJ2-6,ASSVGMTGALSGANVLT
NA,TRBV4-1,TRBJ1-3,ASSQGGAGKGNTIY
NA,TRBV4-2,TRBJ1-1,ASSQDRRENTEAF
TRBD1,TRBV18,TRBJ1-1,ASSARDRRTEAF
TRBD1,TRBV12-5,TRBJ2-4,ASGIDRGNIQY
TRBD1,TRBV7-9,TRBJ1-4,ASSGQGSREKLF
NA,TRBV6-2/TRBV6-3,TRBJ2-1,ASSPLSSVGEQF
NA,TRBV20-1,TRBJ1-5,SARDDLRRRGNQPQH
NA,TRBV5-1,TRBJ1-3,ASSLAGVRAGNTIY
NA,TRBV7-8,TRBJ2-3,ASTQPFLVPDTQY
NA,TRBV7-2,TRBJ1-5,ASSLDPNNQPQH
TRBD1,TRBV20-1,TRBJ1-5,SARDTTGEPQH
TRBD1,TRBV7-7,TRBJ2-5,ASSPGTVQETQY
NA,TRBV7-2,TRBJ2-5,ASRPLGRAEETQY
TRBD1,TRBV6-2/TRBV6-3,TRBJ1-1,ASRRGQGVGRNTEAF
TRBD2,TRBV13,TRBJ2-1,ASSHLSASGGWNEQF
TRBD2,TRBV20-1,TRBJ2-7,SARPSGGLFSYEQY
NA,TRBV7-9,TRBJ1-1,ASILRDMNTEAF
NA,TRBV7-8,TRBJ2-3,ASSLVAGENTQY
NA,TRBV5-6,TRBJ2-7,ASSFSPTGRYYEQY